This T cell receptor beta chain is drawn from a study of naive and memory T cell subsets. An equimolar mix of two oligonucleotides served as the beta constant-region primer for TRBC1 and TRBC2. Four rounds of PCR amplified the ligated cDNA using nested alpha and beta constant-region primers plus SP2. TCRdb redid the calling of the UMI-ligation and nested PCR reads with MiXCR, one entry per CDR3 protein. This table holds over 65,000 distinct CDR3 sequences, roughly 9.3% found once. CDR3 size: 16 residues. Germline loops: CDR1 SGHRS, CDR2 YFSETQ. With 3 bases clipped from V and 6 bases from J, the junction kept 7 bases outside the gene matches.

This TCR came from a human donor in good health. The V gene is TRBV5-1, the J gene TRBJ2-1; TRBD1 aligns across 12 bases. The sequencing sample was made of naive CD8+ T cells from blood. The CDR3 protein is CASSSSGTGGRNEQFF. CDR3 sequence (DNA): TGCGCCAGCAGCTCATCCGGGACAGGGGGCCGCAATGAGCAGTTCTTC.